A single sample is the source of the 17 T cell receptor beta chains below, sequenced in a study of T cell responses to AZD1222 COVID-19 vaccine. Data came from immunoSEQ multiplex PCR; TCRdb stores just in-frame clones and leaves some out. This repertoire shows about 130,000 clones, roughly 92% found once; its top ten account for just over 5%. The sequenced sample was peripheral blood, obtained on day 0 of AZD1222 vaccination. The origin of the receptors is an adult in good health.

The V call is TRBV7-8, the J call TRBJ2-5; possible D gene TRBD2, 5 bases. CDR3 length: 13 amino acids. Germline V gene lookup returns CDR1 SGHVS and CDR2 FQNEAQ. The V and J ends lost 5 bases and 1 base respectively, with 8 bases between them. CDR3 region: CASSRSVQETQYF. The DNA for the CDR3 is TGTGCCAGCAGCCGTAGCGTCCAAGAGACCCAGTACTTC.

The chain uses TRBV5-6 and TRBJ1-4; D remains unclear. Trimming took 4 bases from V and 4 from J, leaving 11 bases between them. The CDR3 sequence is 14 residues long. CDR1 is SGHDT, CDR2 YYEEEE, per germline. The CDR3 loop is CASSLDKVNEKLFF. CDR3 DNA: TGTGCCAGCAGCCTAGACAAGGTTAATGAAAAACTGTTTTTT.

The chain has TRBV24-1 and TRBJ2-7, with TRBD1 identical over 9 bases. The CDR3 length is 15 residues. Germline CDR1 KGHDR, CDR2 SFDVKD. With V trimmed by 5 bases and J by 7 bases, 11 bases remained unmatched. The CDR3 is CATSAKTGGRGEQYF. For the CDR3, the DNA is TGTGCCACCAGTGCTAAGACAGGGGGAAGGGGGGAGCAGTACTTC.

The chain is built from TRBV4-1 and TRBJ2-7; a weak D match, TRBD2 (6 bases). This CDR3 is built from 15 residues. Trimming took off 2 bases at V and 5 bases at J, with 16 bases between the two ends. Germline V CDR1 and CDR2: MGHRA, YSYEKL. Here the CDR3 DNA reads TGCGCCAGCAGCCAAATTGGACGGCGGGGAAACGAGCAGTACTTC. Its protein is CASSQIGRRGNEQYF.

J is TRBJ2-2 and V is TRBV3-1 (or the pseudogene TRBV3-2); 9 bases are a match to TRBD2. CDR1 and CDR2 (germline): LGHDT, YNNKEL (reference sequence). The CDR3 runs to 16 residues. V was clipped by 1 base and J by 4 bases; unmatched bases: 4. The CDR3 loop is CASSQAQREATGELFF. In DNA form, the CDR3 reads TGTGCCAGCAGCCAAGCCCAGCGGGAGGCCACCGGGGAGCTGTTTTTT.

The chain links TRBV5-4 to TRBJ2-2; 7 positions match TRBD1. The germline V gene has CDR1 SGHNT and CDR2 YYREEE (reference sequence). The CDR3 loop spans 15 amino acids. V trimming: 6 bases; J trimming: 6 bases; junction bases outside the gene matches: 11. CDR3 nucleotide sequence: TGTGCCAGCACCAGACAGGGCGAAAATCCCGGGGAGCTGTTTTTT. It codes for CASTRQGENPGELFF. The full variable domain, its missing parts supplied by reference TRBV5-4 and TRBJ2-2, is ETGVTQSPTHLIKTRGQQVTLRCSSQSGHNTVSWYQQALGQGPQFIFQYYREEENGRGNFPPRFSGLQFPNYSSELNVNALELDDSALYLCASTRQGENPGELFFGEGSRLTVL.

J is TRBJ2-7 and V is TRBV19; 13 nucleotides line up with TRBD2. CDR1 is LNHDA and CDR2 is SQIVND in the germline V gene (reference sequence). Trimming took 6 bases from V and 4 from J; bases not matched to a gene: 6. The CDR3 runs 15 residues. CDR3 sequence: CASRWTSGSSYEQYF. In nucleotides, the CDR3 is TGTGCCAGTAGGTGGACTAGCGGGAGTTCTTACGAGCAGTACTTC.

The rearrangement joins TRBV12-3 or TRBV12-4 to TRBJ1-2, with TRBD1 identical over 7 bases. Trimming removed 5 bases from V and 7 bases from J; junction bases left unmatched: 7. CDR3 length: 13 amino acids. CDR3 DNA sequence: TGTGCCAGCAGTGTCAGGGGGGGGTCTGGCTACACCTTC. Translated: CASSVRGGSGYTF.

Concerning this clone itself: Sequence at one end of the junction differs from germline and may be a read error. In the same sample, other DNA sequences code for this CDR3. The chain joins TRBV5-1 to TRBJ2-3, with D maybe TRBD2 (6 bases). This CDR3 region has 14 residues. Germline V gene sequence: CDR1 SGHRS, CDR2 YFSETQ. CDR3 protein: CASSLEGSTDTQYF. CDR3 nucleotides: TGTGCCAGCAGCTTGGAGGGGAGCACAGATACGCAGTATTTT.

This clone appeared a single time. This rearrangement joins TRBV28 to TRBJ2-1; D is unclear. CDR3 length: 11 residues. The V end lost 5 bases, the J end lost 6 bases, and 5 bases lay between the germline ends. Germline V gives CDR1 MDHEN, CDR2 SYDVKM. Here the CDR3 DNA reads TGTGCCAGCAGTCTCCTCAATGAGCAGTTCTTC. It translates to CASSLLNEQFF.

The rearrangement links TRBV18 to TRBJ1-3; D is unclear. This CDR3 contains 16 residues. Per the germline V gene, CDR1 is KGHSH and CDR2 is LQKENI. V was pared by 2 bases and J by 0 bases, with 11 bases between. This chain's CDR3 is CASSPVGFSSGNTIYF. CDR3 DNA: TGTGCCAGCTCACCAGTGGGTTTTTCCTCTGGAAACACCATATATTTT.

CDR3 protein: CASSQRLDTGELFF. CDR3 nucleotide sequence: TGTGCCAGCAGCCAAAGGTTGGATACCGGGGAGCTGTTTTTT. V and J are TRBV3-1 (or the pseudogene TRBV3-2) and TRBJ2-2; D gene ambiguous. Germline loops: CDR1 LGHDT, CDR2 YNNKEL (reference sequence). V lost 2 bases, J lost 5 bases, and 9 bases lay in between. The CDR3 consists of 14 residues.

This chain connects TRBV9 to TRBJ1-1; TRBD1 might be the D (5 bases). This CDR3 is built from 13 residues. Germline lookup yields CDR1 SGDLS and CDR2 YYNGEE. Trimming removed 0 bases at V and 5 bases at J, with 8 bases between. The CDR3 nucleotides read TGTGCCAGCAGCGTAGATCAGGGAACTGAAGCTTTCTTT. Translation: CASSVDQGTEAFF.

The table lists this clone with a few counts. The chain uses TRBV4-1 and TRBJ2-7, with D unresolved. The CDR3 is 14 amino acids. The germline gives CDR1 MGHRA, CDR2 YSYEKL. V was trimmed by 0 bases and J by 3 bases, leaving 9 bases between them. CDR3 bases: TGCGCCAGCAGCCAAGATGGGAACAACTACGAGCAGTACTTC. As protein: CASSQDGNNYEQYF.

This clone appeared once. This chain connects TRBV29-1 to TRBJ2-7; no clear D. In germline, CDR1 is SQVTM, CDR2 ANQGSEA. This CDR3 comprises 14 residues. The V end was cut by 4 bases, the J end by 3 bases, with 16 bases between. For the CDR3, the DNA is TGCAGCGTTGTTGGGCTGGGGAACAACTACGAGCAGTACTTC. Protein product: CSVVGLGNNYEQYF.

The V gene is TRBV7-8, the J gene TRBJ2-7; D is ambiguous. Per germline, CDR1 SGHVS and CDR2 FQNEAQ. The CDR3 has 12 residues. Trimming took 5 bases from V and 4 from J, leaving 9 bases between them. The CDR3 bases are TGTGCCAGCAGCCTCCGGAAGTACGAGCAGTACTTC. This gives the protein CASSLRKYEQYF.

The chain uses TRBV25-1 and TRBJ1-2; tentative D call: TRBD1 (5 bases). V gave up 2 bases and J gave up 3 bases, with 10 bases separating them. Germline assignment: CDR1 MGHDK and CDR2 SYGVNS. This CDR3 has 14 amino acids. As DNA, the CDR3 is TGTGCCAGCAGTGAAGGGGACTGGCACTATGGCTACACCTTC. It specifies CASSEGDWHYGYTF.